What follows are 29 T cell receptor beta chains derived from one specimen sequenced in a study of naive CD8 T cells in extremely preterm neonates. Sequencing used immunoSEQ multiplex PCR; TCRdb keeps in-frame clones, though not all of them. The table lists about 7,000 clones, 95% to 98% of them singletons. Sequencing was carried out using naive CD8+ T cells from blood. All receptors come from a human donor in good health.

The chain is built from TRBV28 and TRBJ1-1; 8 bases align to TRBD1. This CDR3 has 14 residues. After removal of 3 bases from V and 1 base from J, the junction contained 1 base not matched to a gene. Germline assignment: CDR1 MDHEN and CDR2 SYDVKM. CDR3 in amino acids: CASSFGQGNTEAFF. CDR3 in DNA: TGTGCCAGCAGTTTCGGACAGGGGAACACTGAAGCTTTCTTT.

This clone was picked up one time. V gene TRBV29-1 combines with J gene TRBJ2-5, with D perhaps matching TRBD1 (6 bases). The ends were cut back, 6 bases at V and 0 bases at J, with 11 bases in the middle. Per the germline V gene, CDR1 is SQVTM and CDR2 is ANQGSEA. The CDR3 totals 13 residues. The CDR3 region has the DNA TGCAGCGTCCCCGGGACAAACCAAGAGACCCAGTACTTC. It codes for CSVPGTNQETQYF.

The V call is TRBV7-3, the J call TRBJ2-7; a possible D gene is TRBD2 (6 bases). The ends were cut back, 2 bases at V and 3 bases at J, with 8 bases in the middle. This CDR3 is built from 13 residues. Germline V lookup: CDR1 SGHTA, CDR2 FQGTGA. CDR3 nucleotide sequence: TGTGCCAGCAGCTTAGGGACTTACTACGAGCAGTACTTC. The encoded protein is CASSLGTYYEQYF.

The V call is TRBV27, the J call TRBJ2-7, with 8 bases lining up with TRBD2. The CDR3 covers 13 residues. Germline V gene lookup returns CDR1 MNHEY and CDR2 SMNVEV (reference sequence). V trimming: 0 bases; J trimming: 6 bases; junction bases outside the gene matches: 1. The CDR3 reads CASSLSRGGEQYF. The CDR3 coding sequence is TGTGCCAGCAGTTTATCCCGGGGGGGCGAGCAGTACTTC.

The chain recombines TRBV28 with TRBJ1-1; possibly TRBD1 for D (5 bases). Germline V gene sequence: CDR1 MDHEN, CDR2 SYDVKM. The V and J ends lost 5 bases and 1 base respectively, with 8 bases between them. The CDR3 extends over 13 amino acids. The CDR3 nucleotides read TGTGCCAGCAGTCTCGGGGGGAACACTGAAGCTTTCTTT. It is translated as CASSLGGNTEAFF.

This CDR3 reads CSVESTGGANGYTF. The CDR3 coding sequence is TGCAGCGTTGAGTCGACAGGGGGCGCAAATGGCTACACCTTC. The chain is built from TRBV29-1 and TRBJ1-2, with 10 bases matching TRBD1. Germline V CDR1 and CDR2: SQVTM, ANQGSEA. Trimming took 3 bases from V and 6 from J; bases not matched to a gene: 7. This CDR3 is 14 amino acids long.

This clone occurred once. V usage is TRBV7-9 and J usage is TRBJ1-2; no firm D call. The CDR3 has 15 residues. Germline CDR1 is SEHNR and CDR2 is FQNEAQ (reference sequence). V gave up 1 base and J gave up 6 bases, with 15 bases separating them. This CDR3 is CASSLGGAGRDGYTF. As DNA, the CDR3 is TGTGCCAGCAGCTTAGGCGGTGCGGGGAGGGATGGCTACACCTTC.

The chain combines TRBV5-1 with TRBJ2-1; TRBD1 might be the D (6 bases). The CDR3 has 15 residues. The ends were cut back, 3 bases at V and 4 bases at J, with 14 bases in the middle. Per the germline V gene, CDR1 is SGHRS and CDR2 is YFSETQ. The CDR3 DNA is TGCGCCAGCAGCTCTACCGGGACATATTACAATGAGCAGTTCTTC. Its protein product is CASSSTGTYYNEQFF.

The rearrangement joins TRBV19 to TRBJ2-7; 7 bases align to TRBD1. CDR1 LNHDA and CDR2 SQIVND come from the germline V gene (reference sequence). V shed 5 bases and J 0 bases; nucleotides not matched to a gene: 7. The CDR3 totals 15 residues. CDR3 nucleotides: TGTGCCAGTAGTCACAGGGGCCCGCCCTCCTACGAGCAGTACTTC. This codes for CASSHRGPPSYEQYF.

This clone was seen once. The V gene is TRBV10-3, the J gene TRBJ2-5; D unresolved. The CDR3 covers 14 residues. V was cut by 2 bases and J by 2 bases, with 9 bases left in between. Germline V CDR1 and CDR2: ENHRY, SYGVKD. This CDR3 reads CAISERQVQETQYF. CDR3 DNA: TGTGCCATCAGTGAGAGGCAGGTTCAAGAGACCCAGTACTTC.

The chain has TRBV30 and TRBJ1-2; D uncertain. CDR1 is GTSNPN and CDR2 is SVGIG in the germline V gene (reference sequence). There are 14 residues in the CDR3. V gave up 2 bases and J gave up 5 bases, with 15 bases separating them. The CDR3 DNA sequence: TGTGCCTGGAGTTTTGGCCAGGCTCGTTATGGCTACACCTTC. This gives the protein CAWSFGQARYGYTF.

The chain combines TRBV28 with TRBJ2-7; tentatively, D is TRBD2 (8 bases). CDR3 length: 13 amino acids. The V end was cut by 10 bases, the J end by 6 bases, with 19 bases between. Per germline, CDR1 MDHEN and CDR2 SYDVKM. The CDR3 here is CATGRAGGGEQYF. The CDR3 DNA follows: TGTGCCACCGGGAGGGCAGGGGGGGGCGAGCAGTACTTC.

This clone was seen a single time. The V gene is TRBV6-1, the J gene TRBJ1-1; D is ambiguous. CDR3 length equals 15 residues. Looked up from germline, CDR1 is MNHNS and CDR2 is SASEGT. The germline V and J ends were trimmed by 2 bases and 4 bases, with 14 bases remaining between them. This CDR3 reads CASSELVGSGTEAFF. DNA of the CDR3: TGTGCCAGCAGTGAATTGGTGGGTTCGGGCACTGAAGCTTTCTTT.

The chain is built from TRBV6-1 and TRBJ2-7, with TRBD2 identical over 8 bases. The CDR3 is made up of 15 amino acids. Germline lookup yields CDR1 MNHNS and CDR2 SASEGT. V was pared by 2 bases and J by 2 bases, with 5 bases of the junction left unmatched. The CDR3 DNA reads as TGTGCCAGCAGTGAACGAGGGACTAGTCCCTACGAGCAGTACTTC. It yields the protein CASSERGTSPYEQYF.

Here the CDR3 reads CASSYGQGFRGYTF. CDR3 DNA: TGTGCCAGCAGTTACGGCCAGGGATTTAGGGGCTACACCTTC. The chain employs TRBV6-5 and TRBJ1-2; D possibly corresponds to TRBD1 (5 bases). This CDR3 region has 14 residues. V was shortened by 2 bases and J by 8 bases, with 15 bases between the two germline ends. Germline loops: CDR1 MNHEY, CDR2 SVGAGI.

The chain carries TRBV15 and TRBJ1-1; a weak D match, TRBD1 (5 bases). The V gene lost 6 bases and the J gene lost 1 base, with 15 bases spanning the gap. CDR1 and CDR2 (germline): LNHNV, YYDKDF (reference sequence). This CDR3 contains 15 residues. CDR3 in DNA: TGTGCCACCAGAGCTAGTGCGGGGGAGAACACTGAAGCTTTCTTT. Translating gives CATRASAGENTEAFF.

This clone was seen a single time. The chain uses TRBV27 and TRBJ2-3; weak D call: TRBD1 (5 bases). The CDR3 length is 16 residues. The V gene's germline CDR1 is MNHEY and CDR2 SMNVEV (reference sequence). Trimming left V 9 bases short and J 3 bases short, with 22 bases between. The CDR3 nucleotides read TGTGCCAGTTCCCCCGTCAGGGCCAGAGGAACAGATACGCAGTATTTT. Protein: CASSPVRARGTDTQYF.

The V gene is TRBV27, the J gene TRBJ1-6; 7 nucleotides line up with TRBD1. Germline V gives CDR1 MNHEY, CDR2 SMNVEV (reference sequence). This CDR3 has 14 amino acids. The V gene end was trimmed by 4 bases and the J gene end by 7 bases; junction bases not matched to a gene: 4. The DNA of the CDR3 is TGTGCCAGCAGTTGGACAGGAGGAAATTCACCCCTCCACTTT. Amino acid sequence: CASSWTGGNSPLHF.

The rearrangement joins TRBV27 to TRBJ1-1; D is unclear. The germline V gene encodes CDR1 MNHEY and CDR2 SMNVEV (reference sequence). V lost 3 bases, J lost 5 bases, and 10 bases lay in between. The CDR3 covers 13 residues. CDR3 coding DNA: TGTGCCAGCAGTTTTTTCCTAGGAACTGAAGCTTTCTTT. Translating it yields CASSFFLGTEAFF.

The chain recombines TRBV7-9 with TRBJ2-4, with 8 bases matching TRBD2. The germline gives CDR1 SEHNR, CDR2 FQNEAQ (reference sequence). This CDR3 is built from 14 residues. V shed 11 bases, J shed 1 base, and the junction held 7 bases outside the gene matches. CDR3 in amino acids: CAYTGGAAKNIQYF. CDR3 coding DNA: TGTGCCTATACCGGGGGGGCGGCCAAAAACATTCAGTACTTC.

V gene TRBV10-2 combines with J gene TRBJ1-6; weak D call: TRBD1 (5 bases). This CDR3 comprises 17 residues. The V gene lost 0 bases and the J gene lost 8 bases, with 17 bases spanning the gap. CDR1 is WSHSY, CDR2 SAAADI, per germline. The CDR3 sequence: CASSESIKAREDSPLHF. CDR3 coding DNA: TGCGCCAGCAGTGAGTCGATTAAGGCCAGGGAGGATTCACCCCTCCACTTT.

The rearrangement joins TRBV27 to TRBJ1-5; 7 nucleotides agree with TRBD1. V gave up 7 bases and J gave up 6 bases; unmatched junction bases: 3. CDR3 length: 12 residues. Per the germline V gene, CDR1 is MNHEY and CDR2 is SMNVEV (reference sequence). The CDR3 region has the DNA TGTGCCAGCAAAGGGGGCGGTCAGCCCCAGCATTTT. It specifies CASKGGGQPQHF.

The gene calls are TRBV9 and TRBJ1-3; the D is unclear. The CDR3 is 17 residues long. Per germline, CDR1 SGDLS and CDR2 YYNGEE. V lost 3 bases and J lost 3, with 19 bases in between. The CDR3 here is CASSDKLANSYGNTIYF. CDR3 nucleotide sequence: TGTGCCAGCAGCGATAAGCTTGCTAATAGTTATGGAAACACCATATATTTT. The full variable domain, completed using reference TRBV9 and TRBJ1-3, is DSGVTQTPKHLITATGQRVTLRCSPRSGDLSVYWYQQSLDQGLQFLIQYYNGEERAKGNILERFSAQQFPDLHSELNLSSLELGDSALYFCASSDKLANSYGNTIYFGEGSWLTVV.

V is TRBV28 and J is TRBJ1-5; a possible D gene is TRBD1 (5 bases). This CDR3 region has 14 residues. V was shortened by 5 bases and J by 6 bases, with 14 bases between the two germline ends. CDR1 and CDR2 from the germline V gene are MDHEN and SYDVKM. The CDR3 DNA sequence: TGTGCCAGCAGTATAGACAGTGCGGCTCAGCCCCAGCATTTT. The encoded protein is CASSIDSAAQPQHF.

This chain joins TRBV28 and TRBJ2-3, with D perhaps TRBD2 (5 bases). This CDR3 region has 17 residues. The germline CDR1 and CDR2 sequences are MDHEN and SYDVKM. The V and J ends lost 2 bases and 6 bases respectively, with 21 bases between them. Here the CDR3 DNA reads TGTGCCAGCAGTTTAAGGTTTACGGGGTCCGTGATGGATACGCAGTATTTT. This gives the protein CASSLRFTGSVMDTQYF.

This chain joins TRBV11-2 and TRBJ2-7; a weak D match, TRBD1 (7 bases). Between the trimmed V and J ends, which lost 1 base and 3 bases, there was a span of 10 bases. This CDR3 has 14 amino acids. Germline V CDR1 and CDR2: SGHAT, FQNNGV. This CDR3 is CASSLGQGGYEQYF. The CDR3 region has the DNA TGTGCCAGCAGCTTAGGTCAGGGGGGCTACGAGCAGTACTTC. The whole variable domain, filled in from reference TRBV11-2 and TRBJ2-7, reads EAGVAQSPRYKIIEKRQSVAFWCNPISGHATLYWYQQILGQGPKLLIQFQNNGVVDDSQLPKDRFSAERLKGVDSTLKIQPAKLEDSAVYLCASSLGQGGYEQYFGPGTRLTVT.

The chain links TRBV5-1 to TRBJ2-1, with 7 bases fitting TRBD1. Trimming cost V 0 bases and J 5 bases; bases outside gene matches: 5. This CDR3 is built from 15 residues. The germline gives CDR1 SGHRS, CDR2 YFSETQ. Here the CDR3 reads CASSLAEGAHNEQFF. The CDR3 DNA sequence: TGCGCCAGCAGCTTGGCCGAGGGGGCCCACAATGAGCAGTTCTTC.

The chain has TRBV25-1 and TRBJ2-1; a weak D match, TRBD1 (6 bases). V was trimmed by 3 bases and J by 4 bases, leaving 19 bases between them. The germline CDR1 and CDR2 sequences are MGHDK and SYGVNS. This CDR3 is built from 17 residues. CDR3 coding DNA: TGTGCCAGCAGTGAGGTTAGAGGGGTGGACAGATACAATGAGCAGTTCTTC. This translates into CASSEVRGVDRYNEQFF. The whole variable domain, filled in from reference TRBV25-1 and TRBJ2-1, reads EADIYQTPRYLVIGTGKKITLECSQTMGHDKMYWYQQDPGMELHLIHYSYGVNSTEKGDLSSESTVSRIRTEHFPLTLESARPSHTSQYLCASSEVRGVDRYNEQFFGPGTRLTVL.

This clone was detected only once. Other nucleotide sequences from this sample produce the same CDR3. This chain joins TRBV19 and TRBJ1-4, with D unresolved. Germline-derived CDR1 and CDR2 are LNHDA and SQIVND (reference sequence). Between the trimmed V and J ends, which lost 2 bases and 4 bases, there was a span of 14 bases. The CDR3 is 16 residues long. The CDR3 protein is CASSINRKGGNEKLFF. CDR3 bases: TGTGCCAGTAGTATAAACAGAAAAGGAGGTAATGAAAAACTGTTTTTT.